A selection of T cell receptor beta chains follows, all from one sample in a study of lymphopenia after photon versus proton radiotherapy. This table comes from immunoSEQ multiplex PCR, and its TCRdb copy is limited to in-frame clones, with some not included. The sample records tens of thousands of clones, around 80% being singletons. The sample in question was peripheral blood, obtained from a patient treated with proton-based radiotherapy. The receptors stem from a man between 60 and 75 years old with pancreatic cancer. The CDR3 runs from the conserved cysteine through the conserved F or W. D genes are given only for firm matches. Expanded clones are given a class, and other clones once, few, many or no size at all.

TRBJ2-7	.	few	TRBV4-3	CASSATLFYEQYF	TGCGCCAGCAGCGCTACTCTATTCTACGAGCAGTACTTC
TRBJ2-3	TRBD2	.	TRBV18	CASSPLGLAGPDTQYF	TGTGCCAGCTCACCACTGGGACTAGCGGGTCCAGATACGCAGTATTTT
TRBJ2-1	.	.	TRBV7-9	CASSLGGSGEQFF	TGTGCCAGCAGCTTAGGGGGGTCCGGGGAGCAGTTCTTC
TRBJ1-5	TRBD1	.	TRBV19	CASSPGTGHSNQPQHF	TGTGCCAGTAGTCCCGGGACAGGGCATAGCAATCAGCCCCAGCATTTT
TRBJ1-3	.	few	TRBV28	CASSPQENTIYF	TGTGCCAGCAGTCCACAGGAGAACACCATATATTTT
TRBJ2-2	TRBD1	.	TRBV29-1	CSVDSGTGVNTGELFF	TGCAGCGTTGATTCCGGGACAGGGGTGAACACCGGGGAGCTGTTTTTT
TRBJ2-5	.	.	TRBV28	CASSRPGTPLQETQYF	TGTGCCAGCAGTCGACCCGGGACTCCCCTCCAAGAGACCCAGTACTTC
TRBJ1-2	.	.	TRBV6-5	CASSSRSGSSDTF	TGTGCCAGCAGTTCGAGGAGTGGATCGTCCGACACCTTC
TRBJ2-7	TRBD1	.	TRBV6-1	CASSVGQDGYEQYF	TGTGCCAGCAGCGTAGGACAGGACGGCTACGAGCAGTACTTC
TRBJ1-1	.	.	TRBV19	CASSQRGFLDTEAFF	TGTGCCAGTAGTCAGAGGGGTTTTTTGGATACTGAAGCTTTCTTT
TRBJ2-1	.	few	TRBV19	CASSIYNEQFF	TGTGCCAGTAGTATCTACAATGAGCAGTTCTTC
TRBJ2-7	.	.	TRBV29-1	CSVVVSSLYYEQYF	TGCAGCGTTGTAGTGTCGTCTCTTTATTACGAGCAGTACTTC
TRBJ2-3	TRBD2	.	TRBV6-1	CASSEILAGGTDTQYF	TGTGCCAGCAGTGAAATACTAGCGGGAGGCACAGATACGCAGTATTTT
TRBJ2-7	TRBD1	.	TRBV5-6	CASSLSFGTGSYEQYF	TGTGCCAGCAGCTTGTCTTTTGGGACAGGGAGCTACGAGCAGTACTTC
TRBJ1-5	TRBD1	once	TRBV7-9	CASSLAAGGGQPQHF	TGTGCCAGCAGCTTAGCGGCAGGGGGTGGACAGCCCCAGCATTTT
TRBJ1-6	TRBD1	.	TRBV6-6	CASSRDRNNSPLHF	TGTGCCAGCAGTCGGGACAGAAATAATTCACCCCTCCACTTT
TRBJ2-3	.	.	TRBV7-8	CASSLGWAGTDTQYF	TGTGCCAGCAGCTTAGGTTGGGCCGGGACAGATACGCAGTATTTT
TRBJ2-1	TRBD1	.	TRBV19	CASTGQFYNEQFF	TGTGCCAGTACGGGACAGTTCTACAATGAGCAGTTCTTC
TRBJ2-7	.	.	TRBV7-9	CASSLAGDGQKQYF	TGTGCCAGCAGCTTAGCCGGGGACGGTCAAAAGCAGTACTTC
TRBJ2-3	.	.	TRBV9	CASSVVATSLSQSTQYF	TGTGCCAGCAGCGTAGTGGCCACCTCCTTGTCACAGTCTACGCAGTATTTT
TRBJ2-5	.	once	TRBV7-3	CASSVTFQETQYF	TGTGCCAGCAGTGTAACTTTTCAAGAGACCCAGTACTTC
TRBJ1-4	TRBD1	few	TRBV6-1	CASAFSGTGSEKLFF	TGTGCCAGCGCCTTTTCCGGGACAGGGAGCGAAAAACTGTTTTTT
TRBJ2-2	TRBD1	.	TRBV28	CASSEGASTGELFF	TGTGCCAGCAGCGAGGGGGCGAGCACCGGGGAGCTGTTTTTT
TRBJ1-4	.	.	TRBV4-1	CASSQDPGRFANEKLFF	TGCGCCAGCAGCCAAGACCCAGGGCGATTTGCTAATGAAAAACTGTTTTTT
TRBJ2-1	TRBD1	.	TRBV5-4	CASSLPWTGVNEQFF	TGTGCCAGCAGCTTGCCATGGACAGGAGTTAATGAGCAGTTCTTC
TRBJ2-7	.	few	TRBV5-1	CASSLQGRFDEQYF	TGCGCCAGCAGCCTCCAGGGTAGGTTCGACGAGCAGTACTTC
TRBJ1-2	TRBD1	.	TRBV5-1	CASRTGQGAGYTF	TGCGCCAGCAGAACAGGACAGGGGGCTGGCTACACCTTC